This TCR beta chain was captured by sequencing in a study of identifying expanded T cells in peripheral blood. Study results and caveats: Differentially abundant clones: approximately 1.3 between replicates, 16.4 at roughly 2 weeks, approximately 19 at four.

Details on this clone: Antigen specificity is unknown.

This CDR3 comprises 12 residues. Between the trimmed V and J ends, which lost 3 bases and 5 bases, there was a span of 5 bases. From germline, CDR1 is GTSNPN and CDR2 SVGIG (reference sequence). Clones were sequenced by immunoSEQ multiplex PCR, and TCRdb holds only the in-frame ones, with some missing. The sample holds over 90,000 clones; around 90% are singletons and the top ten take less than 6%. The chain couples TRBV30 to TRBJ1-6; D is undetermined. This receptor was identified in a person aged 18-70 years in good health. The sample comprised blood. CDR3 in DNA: TGTGCCTGGAGCCATAATAATTCACCCCTCCACTTT. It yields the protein CAWSHNNSPLHF.